This TCR beta chain was recovered during a study of blood T cell repertoires in COVID-19. Study in general: The samples span acute and convalescent COVID-19 from the United States, Italy and Spain. PBMCs, B-cell-depleted T cells, or T cells provided the cDNA or gDNA that made up the material.

The CDR3 extends over 15 amino acids. Germline V gene data show CDR1 as MGHRA and CDR2 as YSYEKL. V dropped 1 base and J dropped 0 bases, with 6 bases sitting between them. In the original workflow: Reference gene primer amplification yielded estimated nucleated cell counts. The data were produced by immunoSEQ multiplex PCR, yet TCRdb's version contains in-frame clones alone and is incomplete. V and J calls and clone size are copied from that table; D and trimming were computed from the DNA. The profile covers about 67,000 clones, with roughly nine tenths appearing a single time and roughly a fifth taken by the ten largest.

The chain couples TRBV4-1 to TRBJ1-4; possible D gene TRBD1, 5 bases. The sequenced sample consisted of peripheral blood. The clonotype originates from a woman aged 80 or older with acute or convalescent COVID-19. CDR3 nucleotide sequence: TGCGCCAGCAGCCAAGGCAGGGCAACTAATGAAAAACTGTTTTTT. It codes for CASSQGRATNEKLFF.